Presented here are 7 T cell receptor beta chains from one specimen sequenced in a study of regulatory T cells in long-lasting Graves disease. Through Arm-PCR of CDR3 regions and iRepertoire HTBI primers, TCR beta libraries were built. TCRdb analysed the multiplex PCR reads with MiXCR anew, one entry per CDR3 protein. The sample has about 470,000 distinct CDR3 sequences, 20% to 25% seen once. Time point given: persistent/refractory GD, antithyroid drugs over 5 years with positive TRAb. PBMC RNA served as the TCR library source. The specimen was peripheral blood mononuclear cells (PBMCs), collected when the disease was refractory, from a patient treated with antithyroid drugs. These receptors were collected from a female donor with Graves disease.

This clonotype was seen a handful of times. The V call is TRBV29-1, the J call TRBJ1-2; tentative D call: TRBD1 (6 bases). Germline V lookup: CDR1 SQVTM, CDR2 ANQGSEA. The CDR3 has 11 residues. Trimming took off 8 bases at V and 2 bases at J, with 9 bases between the two ends. The CDR3 sequence is CSLGQNYGYTF. The CDR3 DNA follows: TGCAGCCTAGGACAGAACTATGGCTACACCTTC.

There are a few counts of this clonotype. V is TRBV27 and J is TRBJ2-7; D ambiguous. V gave up 3 bases and J gave up 0 bases, with 9 bases separating them. CDR3 length: 14 amino acids. CDR1 is MNHEY, CDR2 SMNVEV, per germline (reference sequence). The CDR3 DNA is TGTGCCAGCAGTTTCCTGGACCCCTCCTACGAGCAGTACTTC. Its translation: CASSFLDPSYEQYF.

This chain uses TRBV20-1 with TRBJ2-3; the D gene is possibly TRBD1 (7 bases). This CDR3 contains 14 residues. Trimming took off 4 bases at V and 6 bases at J, with 17 bases between the two ends. Germline lookup yields CDR1 DFQATT and CDR2 SNEGSKA (reference sequence). For the CDR3, the DNA is TGCAGTGCTACCCAGGAGGGGGCTTGGGATACGCAGTATTTT. It yields the protein CSATQEGAWDTQYF.

This clonotype occurred many times. The chain uses TRBV24-1 and TRBJ2-5; no definite D call. Trimming pared 0 bases from V and 4 bases from J, leaving 2 bases between. Looked up from germline, CDR1 is KGHDR and CDR2 is SFDVKD. The CDR3 extends over 12 amino acids. The CDR3 DNA is TGTGCCACCAGTGATTTGGTAGAGACCCAGTACTTC. Translated: CATSDLVETQYF.

This clonotype was recorded a few times. The gene calls are TRBV7-9 and TRBJ1-6; D remains ambiguous. This CDR3 is 15 amino acids long. Between the trimmed V and J ends, which lost 1 base and 4 bases, there was a span of 8 bases. From germline, CDR1 is SEHNR and CDR2 FQNEAQ (reference sequence). The CDR3: CASSLEGLYNSPLHF. CDR3 nucleotide sequence: TGTGCCAGCAGCTTAGAAGGACTGTATAATTCACCCCTCCACTTT.

The sample holds many counts of this clonotype. V gene TRBV15 combines with J gene TRBJ2-5, with D unclear. Between the trimmed V and J ends, which lost 6 bases and 1 base, there was a span of 9 bases. From germline, CDR1 is LNHNV and CDR2 YYDKDF (reference sequence). The CDR3 consists of 13 residues. CDR3 sequence reads: CATSNGIQETQYF. The CDR3 DNA sequence: TGTGCCACCAGTAACGGAATCCAAGAGACCCAGTACTTC.

Remarks on this clonotype: At one boundary the junction diverges from the germline segment, which might be a read error. The genes are TRBV4-2 and TRBJ2-5; D call uncertain. This CDR3 comprises 14 residues. CDR1 is LGHNA and CDR2 is YNFKEQ in the germline V gene. The CDR3 is CASSQDNLQETQYF. The CDR3 DNA reads TGCGCCAGCAGCCAAGATAACCTTCAAGAGACCCAGTACTTC.